This T cell receptor (beta chain) was observed in a study of T cells after yellow fever vaccination. TCRdb itself ran the 5' RACE reads through MiXCR, one entry per CDR3 protein. Of 25,000 to 35,000 distinct CDR3 sequences listed, 4.4% were seen once; the top ten hold 35% to 50%. The CDR3 is made up of 14 amino acids. The germline gives CDR1 MNHEY, CDR2 SVGAGI. The V end lost 4 bases, the J end lost 5 bases, and 12 bases lay between the germline ends. The sample holds many counts of this clonotype. This chain connects TRBV6-5 to TRBJ2-1; no definite D call. The TCR originated in a young man who received the YFV17D yellow fever vaccine. The sequencing here drew on CD8+ T cells sorted from PBMCs, taken 5 days after the yellow fever booster vaccination. The DNA of the CDR3 is TGTGCCAGCAGTTCAAACCCATCAAACAATGAGCAGTTCTTC. This codes for CASSSNPSNNEQFF.